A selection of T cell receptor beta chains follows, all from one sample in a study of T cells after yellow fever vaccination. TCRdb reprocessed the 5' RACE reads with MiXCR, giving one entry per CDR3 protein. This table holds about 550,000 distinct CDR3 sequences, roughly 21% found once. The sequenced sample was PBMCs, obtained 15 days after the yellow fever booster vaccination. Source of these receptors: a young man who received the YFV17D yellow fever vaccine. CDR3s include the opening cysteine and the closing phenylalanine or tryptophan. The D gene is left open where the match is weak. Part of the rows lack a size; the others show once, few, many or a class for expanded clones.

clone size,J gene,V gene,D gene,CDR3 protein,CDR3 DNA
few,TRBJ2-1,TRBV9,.,CASSDGHKQFF,TGTGCCAGCAGCGACGGACACAAGCAGTTCTTC
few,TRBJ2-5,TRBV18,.,CASSPGMRETQYF,TGTGCCAGCTCACCTGGGATGAGAGAGACCCAGTACTTC
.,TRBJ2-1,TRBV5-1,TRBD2,CASSTGLGGNEQFF,TGCGCCAGCAGCACTGGACTAGGTGGCAATGAGCAGTTCTTC
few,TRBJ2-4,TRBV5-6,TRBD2,CASSQGLAENIQYF,TGTGCCAGCAGCCAGGGACTAGCGGAAAACATTCAGTACTTC
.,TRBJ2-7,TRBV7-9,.,CASSLTPRGEQYF,TGTGCCAGCAGCTTGACCCCTCGGGGCGAGCAGTACTTC
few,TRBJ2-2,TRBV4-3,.,CASSQAPLVAGNTGELFF,TGCGCCAGCAGCCAAGCCCCCTTGGTAGCAGGGAACACCGGGGAGCTGTTTTTT
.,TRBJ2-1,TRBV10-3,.,CAISGTERGEQFF,TGTGCCATCAGTGGAACGGAACGGGGTGAGCAGTTCTTC
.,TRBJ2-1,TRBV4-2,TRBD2,CASSQTSGRAVEQFF,TGTGCCAGCAGCCAGACTAGCGGGAGGGCGGTTGAGCAGTTCTTC
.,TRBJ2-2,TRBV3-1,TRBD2,CASSQTLTSKLFF,TGTGCCAGCAGCCAGACCTTGACTAGCAAGCTGTTTTTT
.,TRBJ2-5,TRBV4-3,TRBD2,CASSQALAWTQYF,TGCGCCAGCAGCCAAGCACTAGCGTGGACCCAGTACTTC
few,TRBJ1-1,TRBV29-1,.,CSVLRYTEAFF,TGCAGCGTTTTGAGGTACACTGAAGCTTTCTTT
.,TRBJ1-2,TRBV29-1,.,CSVESEINGYTF,TGCAGCGTTGAGTCAGAGATCAATGGCTACACCTTC
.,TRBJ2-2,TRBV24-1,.,CATSPGNTGELFF,TGTGCCACCAGCCCGGGGAACACCGGGGAGCTGTTTTTT
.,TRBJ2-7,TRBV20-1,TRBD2,CSAGTSGVFIEAYEQYF,TGCAGTGCTGGGACTAGCGGAGTTTTCATCGAGGCCTACGAGCAGTACTTC
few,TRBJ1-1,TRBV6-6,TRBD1,CAVLDRANTEAFF,TGTGCCGTTCTGGACAGGGCGAACACTGAAGCTTTCTTT
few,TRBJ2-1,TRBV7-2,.,CASSPNPPPLAYNEQFF,TGTGCCAGCAGCCCTAATCCCCCACCACTAGCATACAATGAGCAGTTCTTC
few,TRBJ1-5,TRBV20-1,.,CSARTGWNQPQHF,TGCAGTGCTAGGACAGGCTGGAATCAGCCCCAGCATTTT
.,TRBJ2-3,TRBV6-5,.,CASSYSTQDTDTQYF,TGTGCCAGCAGTTACTCGACCCAGGACACAGATACGCAGTATTTT
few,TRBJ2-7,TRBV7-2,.,CASSPQGVVGWQYF,TGTGCCAGCAGCCCACAAGGGGTAGTGGGGTGGCAGTACTTC
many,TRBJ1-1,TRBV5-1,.,CASSFLLDSPREAFF,TGCGCCAGCAGCTTCCTTTTGGACAGCCCAAGAGAAGCTTTCTTT
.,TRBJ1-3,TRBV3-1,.,CASSQVSSMTSGNTIYF,TGTGCCAGCAGCCAAGTATCCTCAATGACCTCTGGAAACACCATATATTTT
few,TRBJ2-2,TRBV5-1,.,CASAPGPGTGELFF,TGCGCCAGCGCTCCGGGACCTGGCACCGGGGAGCTGTTTTTT
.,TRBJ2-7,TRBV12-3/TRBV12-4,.,CASSRTVGEQYF,TGTGCCAGCAGTCGGACTGTGGGCGAGCAGTACTTC
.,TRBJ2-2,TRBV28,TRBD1,CASRNQGQGGELFF,TGTGCCAGCAGAAATCAGGGACAGGGCGGGGAGCTGTTTTTT
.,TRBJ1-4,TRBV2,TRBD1,CASSNTGAWEKLFF,TGTGCCAGCAGCAACACAGGGGCCTGGGAAAAACTGTTTTTT
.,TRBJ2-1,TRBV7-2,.,CASFRESGVNNEQFF,TGTGCCAGCTTTCGTGAAAGCGGAGTCAACAATGAGCAGTTCTTC
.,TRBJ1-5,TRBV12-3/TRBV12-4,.,CASSNYGTQQPQHF,TGTGCCAGCAGTAACTACGGGACACAACAGCCCCAGCATTTT
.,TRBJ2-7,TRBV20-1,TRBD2,CSARDPAGGNEQYF,TGCAGTGCTAGAGATCCGGCGGGAGGGAACGAGCAGTACTTC
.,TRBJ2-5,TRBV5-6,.,CASSLLEGLRVEETQYF,TGTGCCAGCAGCTTACTAGAAGGATTGCGGGTAGAAGAGACCCAGTACTTC
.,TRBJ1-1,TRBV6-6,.,CASSHRGDTEAFF,TGTGCCAGCAGCCACCGGGGGGACACTGAAGCTTTCTTT
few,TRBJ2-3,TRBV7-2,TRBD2,CASSLDSGSRTDTQYF,TGTGCCAGCAGCTTAGACAGCGGGAGTCGCACAGATACGCAGTATTTT
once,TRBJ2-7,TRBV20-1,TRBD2,CSAVLARGFYEQYF,TGCAGTGCCGTACTAGCGAGAGGATTCTACGAGCAGTACTTC
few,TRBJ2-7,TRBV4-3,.,CASSQVWESAYEQYF,TGCGCCAGCAGCCAAGTTTGGGAGTCAGCCTACGAGCAGTACTTC
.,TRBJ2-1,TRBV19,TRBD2,CASMGTSGRWHEQFF,TGTGCCAGTATGGGGACTAGCGGGAGGTGGCATGAGCAGTTCTTC
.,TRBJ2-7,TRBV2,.,CASSEITQTRGAYEQYF,TGTGCCAGCAGTGAAATAACACAGACTAGGGGGGCCTACGAGCAGTACTTC
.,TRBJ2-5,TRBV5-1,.,CASTSLPQETQYF,TGCGCCAGTACTAGCCTCCCCCAAGAGACCCAGTACTTC